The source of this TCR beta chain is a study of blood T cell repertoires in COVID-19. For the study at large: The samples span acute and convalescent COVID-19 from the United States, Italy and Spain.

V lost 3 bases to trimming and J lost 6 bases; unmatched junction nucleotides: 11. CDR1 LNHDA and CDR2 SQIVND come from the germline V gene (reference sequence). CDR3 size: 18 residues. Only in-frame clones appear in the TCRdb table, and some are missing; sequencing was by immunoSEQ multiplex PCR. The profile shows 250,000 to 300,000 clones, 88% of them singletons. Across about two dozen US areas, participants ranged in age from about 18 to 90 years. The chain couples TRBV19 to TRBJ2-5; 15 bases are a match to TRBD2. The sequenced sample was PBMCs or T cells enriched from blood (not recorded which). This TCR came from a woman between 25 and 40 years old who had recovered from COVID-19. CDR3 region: CASSMPPGLAGGGQTQYF. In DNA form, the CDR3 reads TGTGCCAGTAGTATGCCCCCGGGACTAGCGGGAGGAGGTCAGACCCAGTACTTC.